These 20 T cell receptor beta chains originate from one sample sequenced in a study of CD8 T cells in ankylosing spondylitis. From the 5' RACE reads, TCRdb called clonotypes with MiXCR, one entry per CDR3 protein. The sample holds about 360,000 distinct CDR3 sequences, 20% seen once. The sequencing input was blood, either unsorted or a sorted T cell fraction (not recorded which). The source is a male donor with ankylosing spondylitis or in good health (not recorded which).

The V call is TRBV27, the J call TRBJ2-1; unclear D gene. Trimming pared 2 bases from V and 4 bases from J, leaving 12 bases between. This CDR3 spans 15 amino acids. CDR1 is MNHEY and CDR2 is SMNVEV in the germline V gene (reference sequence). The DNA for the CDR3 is TGTGCCAGCAGTTTAGCACTGACCAAATACAATGAGCAGTTCTTC. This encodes CASSLALTKYNEQFF.

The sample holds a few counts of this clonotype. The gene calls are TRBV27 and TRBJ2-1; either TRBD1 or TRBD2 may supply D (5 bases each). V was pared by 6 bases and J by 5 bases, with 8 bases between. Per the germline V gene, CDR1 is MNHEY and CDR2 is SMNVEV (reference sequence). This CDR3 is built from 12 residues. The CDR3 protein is CASRGVHNEQFF. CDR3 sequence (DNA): TGTGCCAGCAGGGGGGTCCACAATGAGCAGTTCTTC.

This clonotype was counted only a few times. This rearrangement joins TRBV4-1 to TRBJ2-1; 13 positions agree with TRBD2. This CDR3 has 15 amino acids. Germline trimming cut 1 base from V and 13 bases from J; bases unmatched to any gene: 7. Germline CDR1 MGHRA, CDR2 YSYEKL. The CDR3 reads CASSQVEGTSGIQFF. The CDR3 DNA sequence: TGCGCCAGCAGCCAAGTTGAAGGGACTAGCGGGATTCAGTTCTTC.

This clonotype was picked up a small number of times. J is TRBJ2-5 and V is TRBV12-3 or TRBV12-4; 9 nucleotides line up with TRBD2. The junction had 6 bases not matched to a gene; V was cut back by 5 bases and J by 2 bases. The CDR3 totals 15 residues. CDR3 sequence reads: CASSAGGRVQETQYF. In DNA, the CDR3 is TGTGCCAGCAGTGCGGGGGGGCGAGTTCAAGAGACCCAGTACTTC.

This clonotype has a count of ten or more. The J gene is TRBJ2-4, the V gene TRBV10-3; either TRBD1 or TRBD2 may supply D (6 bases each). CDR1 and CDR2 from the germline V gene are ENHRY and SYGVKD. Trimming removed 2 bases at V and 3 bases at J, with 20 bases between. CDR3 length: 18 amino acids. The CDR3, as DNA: TGTGCCATCAGTGAGGTGGAGGAGGGGGGCCTGGGCAAAAACATTCAGTACTTC. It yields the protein CAISEVEEGGLGKNIQYF.

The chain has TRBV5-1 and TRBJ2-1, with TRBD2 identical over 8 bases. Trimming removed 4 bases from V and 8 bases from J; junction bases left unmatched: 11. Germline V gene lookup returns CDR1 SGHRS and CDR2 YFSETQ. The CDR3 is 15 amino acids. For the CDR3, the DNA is TGCGCCAGCAGCGTTATGAGCGGGGGAATATATGAGCAGTTCTTC. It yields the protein CASSVMSGGIYEQFF.

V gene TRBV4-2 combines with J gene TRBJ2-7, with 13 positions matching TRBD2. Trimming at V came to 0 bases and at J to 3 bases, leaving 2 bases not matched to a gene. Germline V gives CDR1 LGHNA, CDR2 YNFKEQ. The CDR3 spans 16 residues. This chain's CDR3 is CASSQEGTSGVYEQYF. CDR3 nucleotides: TGTGCCAGCAGCCAAGAAGGGACTAGCGGGGTCTACGAGCAGTACTTC.

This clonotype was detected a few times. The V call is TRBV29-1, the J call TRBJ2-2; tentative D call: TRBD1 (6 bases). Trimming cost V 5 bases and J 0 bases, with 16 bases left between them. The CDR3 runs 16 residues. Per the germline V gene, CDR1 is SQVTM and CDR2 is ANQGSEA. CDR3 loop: CSVRTVGAPNTGELFF. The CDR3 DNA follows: TGCAGCGTTCGTACCGTGGGGGCGCCGAACACCGGGGAGCTGTTTTTT.

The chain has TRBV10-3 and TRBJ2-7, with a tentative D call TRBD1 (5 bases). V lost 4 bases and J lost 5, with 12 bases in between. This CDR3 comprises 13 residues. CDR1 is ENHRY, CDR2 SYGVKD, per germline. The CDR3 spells CAISASQVNEQYF. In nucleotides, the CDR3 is TGTGCCATCAGTGCGTCACAGGTCAACGAGCAGTACTTC.

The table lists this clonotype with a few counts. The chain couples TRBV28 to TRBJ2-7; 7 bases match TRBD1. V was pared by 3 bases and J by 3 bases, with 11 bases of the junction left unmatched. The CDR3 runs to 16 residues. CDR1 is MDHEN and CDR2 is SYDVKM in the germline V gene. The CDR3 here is CASSLKHGTEGYEQYF. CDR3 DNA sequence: TGTGCCAGCAGTTTGAAACACGGGACAGAGGGCTACGAGCAGTACTTC.

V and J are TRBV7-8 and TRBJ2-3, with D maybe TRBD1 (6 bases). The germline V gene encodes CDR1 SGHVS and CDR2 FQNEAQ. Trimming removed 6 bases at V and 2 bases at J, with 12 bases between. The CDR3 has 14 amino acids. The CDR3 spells CASRQDRNTDTQYF. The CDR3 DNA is TGTGCCAGCAGACAAGACAGGAACACAGATACGCAGTATTTT.

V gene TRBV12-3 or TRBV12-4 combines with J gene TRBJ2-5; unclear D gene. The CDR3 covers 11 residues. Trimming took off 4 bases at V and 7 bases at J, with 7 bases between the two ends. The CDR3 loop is CASSYNGTQYF. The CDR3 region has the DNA TGTGCCAGCAGTTATAATGGGACCCAGTACTTC.

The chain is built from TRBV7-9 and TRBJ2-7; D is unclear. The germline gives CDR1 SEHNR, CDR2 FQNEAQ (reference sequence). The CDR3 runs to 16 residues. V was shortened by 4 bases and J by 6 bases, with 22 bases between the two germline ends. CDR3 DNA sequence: TGTGCCAGCAGCTCAAACGAAGGCTCACTATCCCTCGAGCAGTACTTC. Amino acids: CASSSNEGSLSLEQYF.

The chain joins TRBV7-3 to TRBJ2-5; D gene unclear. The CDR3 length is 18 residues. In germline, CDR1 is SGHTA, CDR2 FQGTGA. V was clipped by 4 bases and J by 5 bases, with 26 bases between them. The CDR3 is CASSYDPPLGSGFETQYF. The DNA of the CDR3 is TGTGCCAGCAGCTACGACCCACCTTTAGGCTCGGGTTTTGAGACCCAGTACTTC.

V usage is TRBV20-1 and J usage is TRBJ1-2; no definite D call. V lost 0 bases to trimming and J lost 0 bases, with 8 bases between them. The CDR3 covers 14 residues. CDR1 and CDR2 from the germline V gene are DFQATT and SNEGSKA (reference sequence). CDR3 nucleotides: TGCAGTGCTAGAGACCCGTTAGCTAACTATGGCTACACCTTC. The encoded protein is CSARDPLANYGYTF.

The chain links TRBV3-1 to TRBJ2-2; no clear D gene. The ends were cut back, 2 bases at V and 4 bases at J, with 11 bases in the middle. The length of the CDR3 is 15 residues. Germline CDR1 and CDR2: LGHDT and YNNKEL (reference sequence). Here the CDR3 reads CASSQRPYSTGELFF. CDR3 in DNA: TGTGCCAGCAGCCAACGCCCCTACAGCACCGGGGAGCTGTTTTTT.

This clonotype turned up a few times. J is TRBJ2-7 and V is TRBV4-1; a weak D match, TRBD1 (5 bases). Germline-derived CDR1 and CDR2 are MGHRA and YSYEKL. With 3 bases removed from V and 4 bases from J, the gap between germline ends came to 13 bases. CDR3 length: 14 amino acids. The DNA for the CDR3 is TGCGCCAGCAGCCACCCTTCGAAGGGGTACGAGCAGTACTTC. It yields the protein CASSHPSKGYEQYF.

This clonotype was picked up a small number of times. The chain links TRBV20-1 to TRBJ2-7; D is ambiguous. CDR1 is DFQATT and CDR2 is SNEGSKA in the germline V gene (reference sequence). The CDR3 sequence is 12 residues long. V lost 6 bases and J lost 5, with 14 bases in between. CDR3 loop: CSAGSAHHEQYF. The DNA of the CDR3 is TGCAGTGCGGGGTCGGCGCACCACGAGCAGTACTTC.

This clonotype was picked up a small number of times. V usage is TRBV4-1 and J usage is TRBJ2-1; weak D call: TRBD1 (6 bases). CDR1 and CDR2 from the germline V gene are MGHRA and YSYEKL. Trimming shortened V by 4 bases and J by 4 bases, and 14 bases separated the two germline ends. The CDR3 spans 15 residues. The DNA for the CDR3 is TGCGCCAGCAGCCGAGTAGACAGGACGTACAATGAGCAGTTCTTC. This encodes CASSRVDRTYNEQFF.

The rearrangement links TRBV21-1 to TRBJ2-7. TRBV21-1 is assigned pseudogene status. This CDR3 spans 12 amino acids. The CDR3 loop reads CAGDNLSYEQYF. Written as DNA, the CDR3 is TGTGCTGGGGATAATCTTTCCTACGAGCAGTACTTC.